The 32 T cell receptor beta chains below were found in one sample sequenced in a study of blood T cell repertoires in COVID-19. Only in-frame clones appear in the TCRdb table, and some are missing; sequencing was by immunoSEQ multiplex PCR. Altogether around 130,000 clones are present, 80% to 90% being singletons, with the ten largest covering 25% to 30%. Sample: peripheral blood. These TCRs come from a man between 65 and 79 years old with active or convalescent COVID-19.

As DNA, the CDR3 is TGTGCCAGCAGCCGTGGGACTAGCGGACACGCGAACACCGGGGAGCTGTTTTTT. This translates into CASSRGTSGHANTGELFF. The V and J genes are TRBV9 and TRBJ2-2; 11 bases match TRBD2. The CDR3 covers 18 residues. CDR1 and CDR2 from the germline V gene are SGDLS and YYNGEE. J lost 0 bases, V lost 4 bases, and 8 bases had no gene match.

The table lists this clone with a few counts. V gene TRBV4-1 combines with J gene TRBJ1-5; tentatively, D is TRBD1 (5 bases). Germline CDR1 and CDR2: MGHRA and YSYEKL. V lost 3 bases to trimming and J lost 3 bases, with 12 bases between them. CDR3 length equals 15 residues. The CDR3 is CASSHGLGVNQPQHF. The CDR3 nucleotides read TGCGCCAGCAGCCACGGCCTAGGGGTCAATCAGCCCCAGCATTTT.

J is TRBJ2-3 and V is TRBV6-2 or TRBV6-3; no clear D gene. This CDR3 is 15 amino acids long. Trimming left V 2 bases short and J 0 bases short, with 9 bases between. Germline values: CDR1 MNHEY, CDR2 SVGEGT. CDR3 nucleotide sequence: TGTGCCAGCAGTTACGGGCAATCTAGCACAGATACGCAGTATTTT. Translating it yields CASSYGQSSTDTQYF.

In DNA, the CDR3 is TGTGCCAGCAGGGGAACCAGGGGGTGGTCCTACAATGAGCAGTTCTTC. Translating it yields CASRGTRGWSYNEQFF. The chain has TRBV28 and TRBJ2-1; 7 bases map to TRBD1. The J segment lost 1 base and the V segment lost 6 bases, leaving 9 bases of the junction unmatched. Germline V gene lookup returns CDR1 MDHEN and CDR2 SYDVKM. The CDR3 runs 16 residues.

In this sample, this clone turned up a few times. This sequence joins TRBV6-1 and TRBJ1-6; the D is unclear. This CDR3 region has 17 residues. V lost 2 bases, J lost 7 bases, and 18 bases lay in between. The germline V gene encodes CDR1 MNHNS and CDR2 SASEGT. CDR3 nucleotides: TGTGCCAGCAGTGAACCGGGTCGAGGGTCCAAGAATTCACCCCTCCACTTT. Its translation: CASSEPGRGSKNSPLHF.

The rearrangement joins TRBV25-1 to TRBJ2-2, with D possibly TRBD2 on 5 matching bases. Per germline, CDR1 MGHDK and CDR2 SYGVNS. The V and J ends lost 5 bases and 1 base respectively, with 11 bases between them. The CDR3 loop spans 15 amino acids. CDR3 DNA: TGTGCCAGCAGTACCGATACTAGGAACACCGGGGAGCTGTTTTTT. Translating gives CASSTDTRNTGELFF.

The rearrangement uses TRBV18 and TRBJ2-2, with 10 bases matching TRBD1. The length of the CDR3 is 15 residues. Germline V gene lookup returns CDR1 KGHSH and CDR2 LQKENI. The trim removed 3 bases at V and 7 bases at J, leaving 5 bases unmatched. The CDR3 here is CASSPGQGIGGELFF. The CDR3 coding sequence is TGTGCCAGCTCACCGGGACAGGGGATAGGCGGGGAGCTGTTTTTT.

The V call is TRBV7-3, the J call TRBJ1-3; maybe TRBD1 (6 bases). Germline assignment: CDR1 SGHTA and CDR2 FQGTGA. The V and J ends lost 2 bases and 7 bases respectively, with 15 bases between them. The length of the CDR3 is 15 residues. CDR3 DNA sequence: TGTGCCAGCAGCTTAGGGGGCCAGGGAGGGAACACCATATATTTT. Its translation: CASSLGGQGGNTIYF.

V is TRBV28 and J is TRBJ1-2; TRBD1 might be the D (6 bases). V was clipped by 5 bases and J by 6 bases, with 19 bases between them. Per the germline V gene, CDR1 is MDHEN and CDR2 is SYDVKM. This CDR3 has 15 residues. CDR3 sequence: CASSLSTGGRNGYTF. CDR3 DNA: TGTGCCAGCAGTCTCTCGACAGGCGGCCGGAATGGCTACACCTTC.

J is TRBJ1-6 and V is TRBV7-9; D is unresolved. V dropped 5 bases and J dropped 10 bases, with 21 bases sitting between them. This CDR3 region has 16 residues. Germline CDR1 SEHNR, CDR2 FQNEAQ (reference sequence). CDR3: CASSQLGRVDESPLHF. CDR3 DNA sequence: TGTGCCAGCAGCCAACTTGGGAGGGTCGATGAGTCACCCCTCCACTTT.

The genes are TRBV3-1 (or the pseudogene TRBV3-2) and TRBJ2-3; 11 bases line up with TRBD1. The CDR3 loop spans 17 amino acids. Losses at the gene ends were 6 bases for V and 5 bases for J; bases not matched to a gene: 13. The germline CDR1 and CDR2 sequences are LGHDT and YNNKEL (reference sequence). CDR3: CASRPHPDRGRGDTQYF. CDR3 bases: TGTGCCAGCAGACCTCACCCGGACAGGGGGCGCGGAGATACGCAGTATTTT.

J is TRBJ1-2 and V is TRBV14; tentative D call: TRBD1 (5 bases). Per the germline V gene, CDR1 is SGHDN and CDR2 is FVKESK. The CDR3 runs 15 residues. The V end was cut by 3 bases, the J end by 0 bases, with 11 bases between. In DNA form, the CDR3 reads TGTGCCAGCAGCCATCCCCAGGGTACTAACTATGGCTACACCTTC. This sequence encodes CASSHPQGTNYGYTF.

The chain uses TRBV12-3 or TRBV12-4 and TRBJ1-1; D unresolved. The CDR3 is 13 amino acids. V was shortened by 3 bases and J by 0 bases, with 5 bases between the two germline ends. The CDR3 sequence is CASSFGMNTEAFF. The DNA of the CDR3 is TGTGCCAGCAGTTTCGGTATGAACACTGAAGCTTTCTTT.

The chain links TRBV2 to TRBJ1-5; possible D gene TRBD1, 5 bases. This CDR3 has 14 amino acids. The germline CDR1 and CDR2 sequences are SNHLY and FYNNEI. Trimming removed 4 bases at V and 2 bases at J, with 9 bases between. As DNA, the CDR3 is TGTGCCAGCAGTGGGTTAGGGGGCAATCAGCCCCAGCATTTT. Amino acids: CASSGLGGNQPQHF.

Written as DNA, the CDR3 is TGTGCCAGCAGCCTTACAGGGGAAGGCTACACCTTC. This encodes CASSLTGEGYTF. The chain combines TRBV7-9 with TRBJ1-2, with 7 bases that match TRBD1. Trimming at V came to 5 bases and at J to 8 bases, leaving 5 bases not matched to a gene. The CDR3 extends over 12 amino acids. Germline V gene lookup returns CDR1 SEHNR and CDR2 FQNEAQ (reference sequence).

This chain connects TRBV27 to TRBJ2-5; TRBD1 aligns across 10 bases. V was pared by 3 bases and J by 2 bases, with 6 bases of the junction left unmatched. The germline V gene has CDR1 MNHEY and CDR2 SMNVEV (reference sequence). CDR3 length: 16 residues. The CDR3 DNA is TGTGCCAGCAGTTTCCGACAGGGGGCAGGGCAAGAGACCCAGTACTTC. It specifies CASSFRQGAGQETQYF.

This chain connects TRBV3-1 (or the pseudogene TRBV3-2) to TRBJ2-3; perhaps TRBD2 as D (6 bases). The CDR3 has 17 residues. The germline V and J ends were trimmed by 4 bases and 4 bases, with 21 bases remaining between them. CDR1 and CDR2 (germline): LGHDT, YNNKEL (reference sequence). The CDR3 region is CASSPRMGTGESDTQYF. CDR3 nucleotides: TGTGCCAGCAGCCCCCGGATGGGGACGGGAGAATCAGATACGCAGTATTTT.

The chain combines TRBV4-2 with TRBJ2-3, with 13 bases lining up with TRBD2. This CDR3 region has 17 residues. Germline V gene data show CDR1 as LGHNA and CDR2 as YNFKEQ. Unmatched junction bases numbered 4, after V lost 2 bases and J lost 2 bases. For the CDR3, the DNA is TGTGCCAGCAGCCAATCTGGGACTAGCGGGACCACAGATACGCAGTATTTT. Its translation: CASSQSGTSGTTDTQYF.

V gene TRBV6-6 combines with J gene TRBJ1-5; D uncertain. CDR1 MNHNY and CDR2 SVGAGI come from the germline V gene (reference sequence). Trimming cost V 4 bases and J 3 bases, with 10 bases left between them. The length of the CDR3 is 14 residues. CDR3 sequence (DNA): TGTGCCAGCAGTTTCATGGAGGACAATCAGCCCCAGCATTTT. This gives the protein CASSFMEDNQPQHF.

DNA of the CDR3: TGTGCCAGCAGCCTCGCCGAGGGGAGGTCGGATGGCTACACCTTC. It specifies CASSLAEGRSDGYTF. The chain carries TRBV6-5 and TRBJ1-2; D is perhaps TRBD1 (5 bases). The V gene's germline CDR1 is MNHEY and CDR2 SVGAGI. There are 15 residues in the CDR3. V lost 6 bases and J lost 6, with 20 bases in between.

The rearrangement joins TRBV6-1 to TRBJ2-7, with a tentative D call TRBD1 (6 bases). V dropped 4 bases and J dropped 2 bases, with 18 bases sitting between them. The CDR3 is made up of 16 amino acids. CDR1 is MNHNS, CDR2 SASEGT, per germline. The CDR3 here is CASSVDRNQGTYEQYF. The DNA of the CDR3 is TGTGCCAGCAGTGTCGACAGAAATCAGGGGACCTACGAGCAGTACTTC.

V gene TRBV20-1 combines with J gene TRBJ2-1, with D maybe TRBD1 (6 bases). The germline CDR1 and CDR2 sequences are DFQATT and SNEGSKA (reference sequence). Trimming shortened V by 5 bases and J by 9 bases, and 23 bases separated the two germline ends. The length of the CDR3 is 15 residues. The CDR3 spells CSAGGGRVSSAEQFF. The CDR3 DNA follows: TGCAGTGCTGGTGGGGGCAGGGTTTCATCCGCTGAGCAGTTCTTC.

This clone was recorded only once. The chain employs TRBV7-8 and TRBJ2-3; possible D gene TRBD2, 5 bases. CDR1 is SGHVS and CDR2 is FQNEAQ in the germline V gene. The CDR3 runs 14 residues. Trimming shortened V by 1 base and J by 4 bases, and 9 bases separated the two germline ends. The CDR3 sequence is CASSLGGIPDTQYF. The CDR3, as DNA: TGTGCCAGCAGCTTAGGAGGGATCCCAGATACGCAGTATTTT. The whole variable domain, remainder taken from reference TRBV7-8 and TRBJ2-3, is GAGVSQSPRYKVAKRGQDVALRCDPISGHVSLFWYQQALGQGPEFLTYFQNEAQLDKSGLPSDRFFAERPEGSVSTLKIQRTQQEDSAVYLCASSLGGIPDTQYFGPGTRLTVL.

The chain carries TRBV9 and TRBJ1-1, with D possibly being TRBD1 (6 bases). Germline loops: CDR1 SGDLS, CDR2 YYNGEE. There are 14 residues in the CDR3. V lost 5 bases, J lost 1 base, and 12 bases lay in between. The CDR3 sequence: CASSSGHRNTEAFF. CDR3 bases: TGTGCCAGCAGTTCGGGACACCGGAACACTGAAGCTTTCTTT.

The chain combines TRBV20-1 with TRBJ1-2; weak D call: TRBD1 (5 bases). The CDR3 spans 11 residues. The germline CDR1 and CDR2 sequences are DFQATT and SNEGSKA (reference sequence). The CDR3 nucleotides read TGCAGCGGGGGTTTGCATGATGGCTACACCTTC. Translated: CSGGLHDGYTF.

The rearrangement links TRBV5-1 to TRBJ2-1, with TRBD1 matching 10 bases. From germline, CDR1 is SGHRS and CDR2 YFSETQ. This CDR3 spans 15 amino acids. J gave up 3 bases and V 3 bases, and 3 bases lay outside the gene matches. The CDR3 here is CASSSGQGLYNEQFF. In DNA form, the CDR3 reads TGCGCCAGCAGCTCGGGACAGGGGCTCTACAATGAGCAGTTCTTC.

The chain uses TRBV9 and TRBJ2-1, with 8 bases lining up with TRBD2. Germline CDR1 and CDR2: SGDLS and YYNGEE. V trimming: 4 bases; J trimming: 9 bases; junction bases outside the gene matches: 9. This CDR3 comprises 14 residues. CDR3 amino acids: CASSFRGTSGEQFF. The CDR3 nucleotides are TGTGCCAGCAGCTTCCGCGGGACTAGTGGTGAGCAGTTCTTC. Together with reference TRBV9 and TRBJ2-1, the CDR3 gives the full variable domain: DSGVTQTPKHLITATGQRVTLRCSPRSGDLSVYWYQQSLDQGLQFLIQYYNGEERAKGNILERFSAQQFPDLHSELNLSSLELGDSALYFCASSFRGTSGEQFFGPGTRLTVL.

The rearrangement links TRBV4-2 to TRBJ2-1; tentatively, D is TRBD2 (6 bases). CDR3 length equals 15 residues. The germline V and J ends were trimmed by 3 bases and 9 bases, with 18 bases remaining between them. CDR1 is LGHNA and CDR2 is YNFKEQ in the germline V gene. The DNA for the CDR3 is TGTGCCAGCAGCCATCTCGGCCGGGAGATCGGTGAGCAGTTCTTC. This gives the protein CASSHLGREIGEQFF.

The chain carries TRBV6-5 and TRBJ2-1; 7 nucleotides align to TRBD1. CDR1 and CDR2 (germline): MNHEY, SVGAGI. The V and J ends lost 7 bases and 3 bases, in that order; junction bases with no gene match: 6. CDR3 size: 14 residues. CDR3 sequence reads: CASNPGGSYNEQFF. The CDR3, as DNA: TGTGCCAGCAATCCAGGGGGAAGCTACAATGAGCAGTTCTTC.

This clone was counted once. The gene calls are TRBV19 and TRBJ2-1; TRBD2 might be the D (6 bases). Germline loops: CDR1 LNHDA, CDR2 SQIVND (reference sequence). Trimming took off 1 base at V and 3 bases at J, with 13 bases between the two ends. The CDR3 is made up of 16 amino acids. The CDR3 DNA reads as TGTGCCAGTAGTATAGTATACGTCGGGAGCTACAATGAGCAGTTCTTC. This encodes CASSIVYVGSYNEQFF. Variable domain in full (rest from reference TRBV19 and TRBJ2-1): DGGITQSPKYLFRKEGQNVTLSCEQNLNHDAMYWYRQDPGQGLRLIYYSQIVNDFQKGDIAEGYSVSREKKESFPLTVTSAQKNPTAFYLCASSIVYVGSYNEQFFGPGTRLTVL.

The chain couples TRBV6-1 to TRBJ2-6; 7 bases are a match to TRBD2. Germline CDR1 and CDR2: MNHNS and SASEGT. After removal of 4 bases from V and 0 bases from J, the junction contained 6 bases not matched to a gene. CDR3 length: 17 residues. CDR3 protein: CASSALATSSGANVLTF. Written as DNA, the CDR3 is TGTGCCAGCAGTGCACTAGCGACGAGCTCTGGGGCCAACGTCCTGACTTTC.

The chain employs TRBV2 and TRBJ1-2, with D possibly being TRBD1 (5 bases). This CDR3 contains 13 residues. The V gene lost 4 bases and the J gene lost 2 bases, with 8 bases spanning the gap. Germline CDR1 is SNHLY and CDR2 is FYNNEI. CDR3 in DNA: TGTGCCAGCAGTGCAGGGCTCAACTATGGCTACACCTTC. Its translation is CASSAGLNYGYTF.